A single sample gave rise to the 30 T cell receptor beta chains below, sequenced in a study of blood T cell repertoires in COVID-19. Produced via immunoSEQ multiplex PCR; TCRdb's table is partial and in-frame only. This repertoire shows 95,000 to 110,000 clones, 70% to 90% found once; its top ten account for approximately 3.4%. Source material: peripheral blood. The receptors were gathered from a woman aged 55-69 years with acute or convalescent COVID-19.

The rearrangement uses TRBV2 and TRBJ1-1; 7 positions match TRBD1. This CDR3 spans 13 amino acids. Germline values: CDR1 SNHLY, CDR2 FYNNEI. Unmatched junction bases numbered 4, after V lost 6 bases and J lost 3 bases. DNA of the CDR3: TGTGCCAGCAGGCGTCAGGGGGACACTGAAGCTTTCTTT. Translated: CASRRQGDTEAFF.

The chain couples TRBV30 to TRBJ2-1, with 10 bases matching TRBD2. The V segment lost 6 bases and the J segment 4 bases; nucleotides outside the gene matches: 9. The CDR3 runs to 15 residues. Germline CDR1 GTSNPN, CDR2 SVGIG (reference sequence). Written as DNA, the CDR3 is TGTGCCTGTGCCGGACTAGCGGAACTTTACAATGAGCAGTTCTTC. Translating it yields CACAGLAELYNEQFF.

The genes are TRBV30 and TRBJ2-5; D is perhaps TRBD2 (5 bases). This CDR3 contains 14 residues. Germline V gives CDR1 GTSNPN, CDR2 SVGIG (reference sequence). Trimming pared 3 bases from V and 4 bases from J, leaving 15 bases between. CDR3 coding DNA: TGTGCCTGGAGCTTGGGAAGCCGGGGAGAGACCCAGTACTTC. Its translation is CAWSLGSRGETQYF.

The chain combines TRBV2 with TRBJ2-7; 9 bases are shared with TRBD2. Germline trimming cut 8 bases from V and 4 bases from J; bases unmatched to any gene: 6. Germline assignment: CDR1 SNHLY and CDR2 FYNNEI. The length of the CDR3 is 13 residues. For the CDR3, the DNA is TGTGCCAGCGATGGCGGGAGGGAGTACGAGCAGTACGTC. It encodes CASDGGREYEQYV.

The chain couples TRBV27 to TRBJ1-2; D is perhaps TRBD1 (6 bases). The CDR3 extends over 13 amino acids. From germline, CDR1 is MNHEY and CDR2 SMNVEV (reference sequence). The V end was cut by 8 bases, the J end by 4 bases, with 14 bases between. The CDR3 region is CASRPRQAYGYTF. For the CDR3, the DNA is TGTGCCAGCCGCCCCCGACAGGCCTATGGCTACACCTTC.

The CDR3 region is CASILDSRTGELFF. The CDR3 region has the DNA TGTGCCAGCATCCTGGACAGTCGCACCGGGGAGCTGTTTTTT. The chain recombines TRBV2 with TRBJ2-2; D is perhaps TRBD1 (6 bases). The CDR3 has 14 residues. Trimming stripped 7 bases from V and 4 bases from J, with 13 bases between. The germline gives CDR1 SNHLY, CDR2 FYNNEI.

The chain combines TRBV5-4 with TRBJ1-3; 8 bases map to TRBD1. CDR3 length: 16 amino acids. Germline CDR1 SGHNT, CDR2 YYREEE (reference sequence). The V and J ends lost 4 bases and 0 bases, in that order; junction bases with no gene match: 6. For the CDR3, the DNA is TGTGCCAGCAGCGTCGGACAGGGAACCTCTGGAAACACCATATATTTT. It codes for CASSVGQGTSGNTIYF.

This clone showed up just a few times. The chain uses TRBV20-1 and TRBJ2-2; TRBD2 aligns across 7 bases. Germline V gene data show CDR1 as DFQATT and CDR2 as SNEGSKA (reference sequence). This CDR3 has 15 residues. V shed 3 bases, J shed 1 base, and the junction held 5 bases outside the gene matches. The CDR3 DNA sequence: TGCAGTGCTAGTCGGGCTAGCGGGAACACCGGGGAGCTGTTTTTT. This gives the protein CSASRASGNTGELFF.

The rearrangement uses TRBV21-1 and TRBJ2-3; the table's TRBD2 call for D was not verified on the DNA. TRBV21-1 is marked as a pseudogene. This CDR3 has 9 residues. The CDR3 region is CARRDPPDF. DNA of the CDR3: TGTGCCAGGCGGGACCCCCCGGATTTT.

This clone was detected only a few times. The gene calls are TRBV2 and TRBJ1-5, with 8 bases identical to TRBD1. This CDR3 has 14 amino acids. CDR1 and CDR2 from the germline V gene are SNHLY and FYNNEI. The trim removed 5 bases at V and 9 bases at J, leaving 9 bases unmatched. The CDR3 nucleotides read TGTGCCAGCAGTCGTCGACAGGGGAATTGGCCCCAGCATTTT. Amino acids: CASSRRQGNWPQHF. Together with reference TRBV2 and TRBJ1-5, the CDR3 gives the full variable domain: EPEVTQTPSHQVTQMGQEVILRCVPISNHLYFYWYRQILGQKVEFLVSFYNNEISEKSEIFDDQFSVERPDGSNFTLKIRSTKLEDSAMYFCASSRRQGNWPQHFGDGTRLSIL.

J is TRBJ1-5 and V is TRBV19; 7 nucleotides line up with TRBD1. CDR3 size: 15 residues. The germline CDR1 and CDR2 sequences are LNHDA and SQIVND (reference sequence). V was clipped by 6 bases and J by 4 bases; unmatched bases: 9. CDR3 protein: CASRNRGPGNQPQHF. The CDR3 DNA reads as TGTGCCAGTAGGAACAGGGGACCTGGTAATCAGCCCCAGCATTTT.

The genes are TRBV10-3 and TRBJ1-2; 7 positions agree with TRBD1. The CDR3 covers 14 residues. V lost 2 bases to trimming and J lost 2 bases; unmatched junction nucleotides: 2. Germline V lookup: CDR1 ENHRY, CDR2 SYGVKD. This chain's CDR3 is CAISELQGNYGYTF. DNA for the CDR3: TGTGCCATCAGTGAGCTACAGGGGAACTATGGCTACACCTTC.

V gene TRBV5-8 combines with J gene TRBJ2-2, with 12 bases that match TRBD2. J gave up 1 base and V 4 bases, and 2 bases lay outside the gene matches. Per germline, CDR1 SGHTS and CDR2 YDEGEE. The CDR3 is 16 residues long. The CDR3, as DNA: TGTGCCAGCAGCAAACTAGCGGGAGGGAACACCGGGGAGCTGTTTTTT. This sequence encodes CASSKLAGGNTGELFF.

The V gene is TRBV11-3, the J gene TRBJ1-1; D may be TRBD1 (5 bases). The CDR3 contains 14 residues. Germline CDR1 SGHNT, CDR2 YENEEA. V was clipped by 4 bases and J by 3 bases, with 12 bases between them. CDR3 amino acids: CASSSDRQYTEAFF. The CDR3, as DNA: TGTGCCAGCAGCTCCGACAGACAGTACACTGAAGCTTTCTTT.

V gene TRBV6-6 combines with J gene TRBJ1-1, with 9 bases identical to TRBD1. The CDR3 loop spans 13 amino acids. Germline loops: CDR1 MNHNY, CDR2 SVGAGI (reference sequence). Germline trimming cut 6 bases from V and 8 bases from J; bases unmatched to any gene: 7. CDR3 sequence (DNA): TGTGCCAGCAGGGATAACAGGGGGCAAGAAGCTTTCTTT. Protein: CASRDNRGQEAFF.

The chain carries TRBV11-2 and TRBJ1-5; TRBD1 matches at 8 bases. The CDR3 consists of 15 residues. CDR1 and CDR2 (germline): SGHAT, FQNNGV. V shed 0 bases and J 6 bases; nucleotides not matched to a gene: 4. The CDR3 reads CASSLDRTGGQPQHF. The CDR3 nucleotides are TGTGCCAGCAGCTTAGATCGAACAGGGGGTCAGCCCCAGCATTTT. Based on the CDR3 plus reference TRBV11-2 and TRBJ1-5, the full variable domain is EAGVAQSPRYKIIEKRQSVAFWCNPISGHATLYWYQQILGQGPKLLIQFQNNGVVDDSQLPKDRFSAERLKGVDSTLKIQPAKLEDSAVYLCASSLDRTGGQPQHFGDGTRLSIL.

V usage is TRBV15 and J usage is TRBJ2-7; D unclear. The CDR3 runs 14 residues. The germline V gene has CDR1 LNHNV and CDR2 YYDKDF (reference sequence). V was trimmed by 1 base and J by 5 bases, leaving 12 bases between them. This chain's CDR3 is CATSRGYQRNEQYF. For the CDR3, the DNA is TGTGCCACCAGCAGAGGATACCAGAGGAACGAGCAGTACTTC.

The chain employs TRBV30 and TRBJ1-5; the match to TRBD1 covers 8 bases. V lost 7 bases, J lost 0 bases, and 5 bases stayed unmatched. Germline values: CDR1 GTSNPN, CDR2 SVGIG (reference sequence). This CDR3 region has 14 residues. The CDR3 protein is CAYQTGASNQPQHF. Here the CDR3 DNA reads TGTGCCTACCAGACAGGGGCTAGCAATCAGCCCCAGCATTTT. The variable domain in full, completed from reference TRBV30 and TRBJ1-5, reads SQTIHQWPATLVQPVGSPLSLECTVEGTSNPNLYWYRQAAGRGLQLLFYSVGIGQISSEVPQNLSASRPQDRQFILSSKKLLLSDSGFYLCAYQTGASNQPQHFGDGTRLSIL.

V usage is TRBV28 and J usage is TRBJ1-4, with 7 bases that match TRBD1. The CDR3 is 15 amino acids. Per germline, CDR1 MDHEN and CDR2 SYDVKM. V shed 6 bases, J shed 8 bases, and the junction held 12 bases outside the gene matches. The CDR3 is CASRTGSGLDEKLFF. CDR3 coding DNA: TGTGCCAGCAGGACAGGGAGCGGTCTTGACGAAAAACTGTTTTTT.

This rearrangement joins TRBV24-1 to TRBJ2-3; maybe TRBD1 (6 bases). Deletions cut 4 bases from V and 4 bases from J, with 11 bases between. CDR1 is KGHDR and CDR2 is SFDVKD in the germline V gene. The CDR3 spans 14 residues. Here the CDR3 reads CATSDPTGSDTQYF. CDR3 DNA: TGTGCCACCAGTGACCCAACAGGGTCAGATACGCAGTATTTT.

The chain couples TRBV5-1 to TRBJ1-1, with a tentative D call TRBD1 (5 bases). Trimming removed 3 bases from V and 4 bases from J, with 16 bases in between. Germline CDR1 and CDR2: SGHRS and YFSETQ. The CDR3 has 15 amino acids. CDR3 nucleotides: TGCGCCAGCAGCTCCGGGGGAACCCCCCTCACTGAAGCTTTCTTT. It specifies CASSSGGTPLTEAFF. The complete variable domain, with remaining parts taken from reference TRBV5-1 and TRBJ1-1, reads KAGVTQTPRYLIKTRGQQVTLSCSPISGHRSVSWYQQTPGQGLQFLFEYFSETQRNKGNFPGRFSGRQFSNSRSEMNVSTLELGDSALYLCASSSGGTPLTEAFFGQGTRLTVV.

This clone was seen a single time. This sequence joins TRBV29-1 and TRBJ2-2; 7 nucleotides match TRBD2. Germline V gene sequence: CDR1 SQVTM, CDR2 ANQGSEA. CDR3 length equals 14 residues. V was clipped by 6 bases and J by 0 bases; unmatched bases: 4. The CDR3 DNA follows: TGCAGCGTGTCCCTAGCGGCGAACACCGGGGAGCTGTTTTTT. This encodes CSVSLAANTGELFF.

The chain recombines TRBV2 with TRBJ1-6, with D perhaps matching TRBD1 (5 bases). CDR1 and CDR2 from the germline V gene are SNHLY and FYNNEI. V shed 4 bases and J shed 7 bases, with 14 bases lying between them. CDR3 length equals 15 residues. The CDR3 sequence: CASSGVSGGNSPLHF. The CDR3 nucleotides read TGTGCCAGCAGTGGTGTAAGCGGGGGGAATTCACCCCTCCACTTT.

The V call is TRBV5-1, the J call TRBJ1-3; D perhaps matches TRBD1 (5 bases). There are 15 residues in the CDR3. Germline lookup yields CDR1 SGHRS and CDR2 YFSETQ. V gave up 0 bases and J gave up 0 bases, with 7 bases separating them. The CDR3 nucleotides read TGCGCCAGCAGCTTGGGACAGTTCTCTGGAAACACCATATATTTT. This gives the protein CASSLGQFSGNTIYF.

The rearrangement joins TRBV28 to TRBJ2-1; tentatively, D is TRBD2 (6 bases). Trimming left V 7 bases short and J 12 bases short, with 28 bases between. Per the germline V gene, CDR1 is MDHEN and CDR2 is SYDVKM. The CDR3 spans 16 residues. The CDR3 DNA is TGTGCCAGCACAGTTTGGAGGGACTCTAGGACGTTCGGGCAGTTCTTC. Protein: CASTVWRDSRTFGQFF.

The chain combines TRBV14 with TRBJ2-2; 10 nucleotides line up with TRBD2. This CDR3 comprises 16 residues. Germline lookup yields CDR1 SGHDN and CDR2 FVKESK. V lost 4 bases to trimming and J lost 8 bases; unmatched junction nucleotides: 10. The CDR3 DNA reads TGTGCCAGCAGCCGAGGTCTAGCGGGAGCGACGGGGGAGCTGTTTTTT. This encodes CASSRGLAGATGELFF.

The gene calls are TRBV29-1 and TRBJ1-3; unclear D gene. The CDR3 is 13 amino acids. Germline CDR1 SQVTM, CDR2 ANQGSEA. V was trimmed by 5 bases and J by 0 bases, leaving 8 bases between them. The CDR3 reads CSVWPDSGNTIYF. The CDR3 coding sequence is TGCAGCGTTTGGCCTGACTCTGGAAACACCATATATTTT. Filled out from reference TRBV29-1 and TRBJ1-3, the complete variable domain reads SAVISQKPSRDICQRGTSLTIQCQVDSQVTMMFWYRQQPGQSLTLIATANQGSEATYESGFVIDKFPISRPNLTFSTLTVSNMSPEDSSIYLCSVWPDSGNTIYFGEGSWLTVV.

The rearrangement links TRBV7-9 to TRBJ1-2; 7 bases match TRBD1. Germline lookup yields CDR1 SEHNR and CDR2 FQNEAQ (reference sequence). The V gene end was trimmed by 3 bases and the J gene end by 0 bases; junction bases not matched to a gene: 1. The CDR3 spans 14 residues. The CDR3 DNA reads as TGTGCCAGCAGCTTGGACAGGTCTAACTATGGCTACACCTTC. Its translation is CASSLDRSNYGYTF.

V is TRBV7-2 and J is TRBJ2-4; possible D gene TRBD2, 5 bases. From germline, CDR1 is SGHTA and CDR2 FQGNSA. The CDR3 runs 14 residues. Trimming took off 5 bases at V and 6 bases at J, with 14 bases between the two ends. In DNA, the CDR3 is TGTGCCAGCAGCCCAATCGTTGGGAGAAACATTCAGTACTTC. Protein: CASSPIVGRNIQYF.

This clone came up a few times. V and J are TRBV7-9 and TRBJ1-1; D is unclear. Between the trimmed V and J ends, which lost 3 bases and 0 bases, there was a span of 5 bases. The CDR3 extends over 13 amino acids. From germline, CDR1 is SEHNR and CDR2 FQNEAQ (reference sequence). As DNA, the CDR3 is TGTGCCAGCAGCTTCCCAATGAACACTGAAGCTTTCTTT. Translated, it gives CASSFPMNTEAFF.